This section outlines one TCR beta chain sequence together with its context. Its antigen is unknown. This sample was taken from a study of T cell responses to AZD1222 COVID-19 vaccine. Findings of the study overall: Recipients of two AZD1222 doses showed rising Spike-specific TCR breadth and depth. The repertoires were collected only after the peak T cell response. Unmutated variant regions are reportedly targeted by nearly half of spike-specific TCRs.

Only in-frame clones appear in the TCRdb table, and some are missing; sequencing was by immunoSEQ multiplex PCR. The profile shows 75,000 to 100,000 clones, 75% to 90% of them singletons. Looked up from germline, CDR1 is SGHRS and CDR2 is YFSETQ. The CDR3 is 15 residues long. The ends lost 2 bases at V and 3 bases at J; junction bases unmatched: 4. This chain connects TRBV5-1 to TRBJ2-1, with TRBD2 identical over 8 bases. The source was peripheral blood, collected on day 0 of AZD1222 vaccination. The TCR originated in an adult in good health. CDR3 loop: CASSFLAGYYNEQFF. CDR3 DNA: TGCGCCAGCAGCTTCTTAGCGGGATACTACAATGAGCAGTTCTTC.